This T cell receptor (beta chain) was captured in a study of blood T cell repertoires in COVID-19 (dated by TCRdb to 2020 to 2021). In terms of the full investigation: The collaborator samples originated in the United States, Italy and Spain and spanned the acute and convalescent phases of COVID-19. The material from the prospective study consisted of cDNA or gDNA derived from T cells, B-cell-depleted T cells, or PBMCs. Deeply sampled blood TCRbeta repertoires from subjects exposed to, actively infected with, or recovered from COVID-19 were included in the dataset. The samples were drawn from the first 160 participants of the ongoing ImmuneRACE study and from 1,254 subjects provided by 6 global collaborators. A de-identified subject ID, COVID-19 status, age in years and sex were almost always included in the sample metadata. Where available, HLA class I and class II types were obtained from metadata supplied by the sample provider rather than from assay-based typing. The repertoires were released in a freely available public database intended as a resource for research on the immune response to SARS-CoV-2.

A remark on this clone: The antigen it binds to is not known. No much larger clonotype is one base removed from it; base qualities were not supplied.

TCRbeta CDR3 regions were amplified from genomic DNA by means of the immunoSEQ Assay, a bias-controlled multiplex PCR. The published analysis was carried out like this. Within the assay, amplification of reference gene primers was used to estimate how many nucleated cells each sample contained. Sequence reads were collapsed and filtered to measure the absolute abundance of every unique TCRbeta CDR3 rearrangement. Productive Simpson clonality was computed per sample as the square root of Simpson's diversity index over productive rearrangements. Held by TCRdb, this immuneACCESS table contains in-frame sequences only and omits some clones. Under half of the omission traces to an unresolved V gene where checked; the cause of the rest is unknown. V and J calls and clone size follow that table, whereas D and trimming were derived from the DNA. This sample is represented by about 360,000 clones; around 87% of them were singletons. 3% of the sample is held by the ten biggest clonotypes.

Relative to germline, V is 6 bases shorter and J is 2 bases shorter, with 10 bases between their ends. The CDR3 numbers 13 residues from cysteine through phenylalanine. The DNA shown is the 39-base CDR3, in frame from base 1. Reading the germline V gene gives CDR1 MRHNA and CDR2 SNTAGT. What the authors observed across the whole study: How much clinical and demographic metadata was included differed by source and by participant, and the metadata was provided uncurated.

The collaborating institutions used their own protocols to collect whole blood in K2EDTA tubes. Collaborator samples were shipped for TCRbeta analysis as frozen whole blood, isolated PBMCs, or DNA extracted from either sample type. The rearranged chain carries TRBV6-4 and TRBJ1-1, with the D gene call left open. The source of this sequence is a human donor in a cohort sampled during active COVID-19. The sequenced sample consisted of peripheral blood. The nucleotide sequence reads TGTGCCAGCAGCGCTGAGGAAAACACTGAAGCTTTCTTT. Its translation is CASSAEENTEAFF.